Below, one TCR beta chain is given with its context. The antigen it binds to is not known. No clone much larger than this one lies a single base away; base qualities are absent. The instrument was an Illumina HiSeq 1500. TCRdb redid the processing of the public reads, applying fastp at Q25 and MiXCR, and retained in-frame beta chains. Every CDR3 protein is listed once, alongside the most common genes and DNA of its rows. The table for this sample lists about 740,000 distinct CDR3 sequences; less than 40% of them were counted only once. The ten largest make up 2.5% to 3.5% of the sample. V is shortened by 6 bases, J by 5 bases, and the region joining them spans 15 bases. Sequences SGHRS (CDR1) and YFSETQ (CDR2) are obtained from the germline V gene. The cysteine opens and the phenylalanine closes a CDR3 of 13 amino acids. Only the CDR3 region is kept as DNA, spanning 39 bases read in frame from base 1.

The data were obtained in a study of T cell repertoires in cytomegalovirus infection (dated by TCRdb to about 2019). Context from the whole study: Donor HLA type was relevant to the analysis, as public TCR beta signatures indicated carriage of CMV infection together with the matching HLA type. What the study reported, not specific to this receptor: Cumulative frequency of public TCR beta family members discriminated carriers of CMV infection plus the relevant HLA type in this cohort and an independent approximately 370-donor cohort. The ex vivo response was dominated by HLA-C-restricted CMV-specific TCR beta clonotypes, and the single most frequent clonotype in two of eight donors was supplied by these HLA-C-restricted clonotypes.

Recombination joined TRBV5-1 with TRBJ2-7; D gene: possibly TRBD1, on 6 matching bases. The clonotype comes from a human donor in good health (CMV status not recorded). Some clones in this sample may be carry-over from other donors' samples. The sample comprised PBMCs. The sequenced DNA is TGCGCCAGCACTCGACAGGCCCGTGACGAGCAGTACTTC. Its translation is CASTRQARDEQYF.